The 13 T cell receptor beta chains in this list originate from one sample, sequenced in a study of PD-1 blockade in classical Hodgkin lymphoma. No patient escaped relapse after autologous stem cell transplantation, and brentuximab vedotin exposure varied. Purified CD4+ T cells were obtained from thawed PBMCs through magnetic negative selection. Only in-frame clones appear in the TCRdb table, and some are missing; sequencing was by immunoSEQ multiplex PCR. The sample consists of about 13,000 clones, roughly 88% of them appearing once. The specimen was CD4+ T cells from blood, collected at baseline. These receptors all come from a human donor with classical Hodgkin lymphoma.

The V call is TRBV9, the J call TRBJ2-1, with 12 bases that match TRBD2. The CDR3 runs 18 residues. From germline, CDR1 is SGDLS and CDR2 YYNGEE. V lost 1 base, J lost 3 bases, and 8 bases stayed unmatched. The CDR3 spells CASSVSMSSGRDYNEQFF. CDR3 nucleotides: TGTGCCAGCAGCGTAAGTATGTCTAGCGGGAGGGACTACAATGAGCAGTTCTTC.

J is TRBJ1-4 and V is TRBV7-9, with unresolved D. In germline, CDR1 is SEHNR, CDR2 FQNEAQ (reference sequence). The CDR3 has 15 amino acids. V was pared by 5 bases and J by 1 base, with 11 bases between. The CDR3 DNA reads TGTGCCAGCAGCCGACCCACGGGAACTAATGAAAAACTGTTTTTT. Protein: CASSRPTGTNEKLFF. The full variable domain, its missing parts supplied by reference TRBV7-9 and TRBJ1-4, is DTGVSQNPRHKITKRGQNVTFRCDPISEHNRLYWYRQTLGQGPEFLTYFQNEAQLEKSRLLSDRFSAERPKGSFSTLEIQRTEQGDSAMYLCASSRPTGTNEKLFFGSGTQLSVL.

The V call is TRBV6-5, the J call TRBJ2-5; 7 positions agree with TRBD2. With the DNA end fitting TRBJ2-7 better, the J assignment may be wrong. Per the germline V gene, CDR1 is MNHEY and CDR2 is SVGAGI. The CDR3 has 15 residues. The CDR3 is CASRRTGGDSYEQYF. CDR3 DNA: TGTGCCAGCAGGCGTACGGGGGGAGACAGCTACGAGCAGTACTTC.

The chain uses TRBV19 and TRBJ1-1; no clear D gene. Looked up from germline, CDR1 is LNHDA and CDR2 is SQIVND (reference sequence). The CDR3 is made up of 14 amino acids. Trimming took 0 bases from V and 1 from J, leaving 6 bases between them. The CDR3 DNA sequence: TGTGCCAGTAGTATAGATCTACCGAACACTGAAGCTTTCTTT. It is translated as CASSIDLPNTEAFF.

V is TRBV2 and J is TRBJ2-5, with D perhaps being TRBD1 or TRBD2 (5 bases each). This CDR3 is 12 amino acids long. CDR1 is SNHLY, CDR2 FYNNEI, per germline. V gave up 6 bases and J gave up 1 base, with 6 bases separating them. The CDR3 region has the DNA TGTGCCAGCAGGGGACCCCAAGAGACCCAGTACTTC. Amino acids: CASRGPQETQYF.

The chain combines TRBV19 with TRBJ1-1; TRBD1 agrees at 7 bases. The CDR3 has 21 residues. Trimming cost V 6 bases and J 1 base; bases outside gene matches: 26. Germline V gene sequence: CDR1 LNHDA, CDR2 SQIVND (reference sequence). CDR3 nucleotide sequence: TGTGCCAGTAGAACCACCGCCCCCGGGACAGCAACTCCCCTAGGGAACACTGAAGCTTTCTTT. As protein: CASRTTAPGTATPLGNTEAFF.

The chain employs TRBV28 and TRBJ2-2; D perhaps matches TRBD1 (6 bases). Germline values: CDR1 MDHEN, CDR2 SYDVKM. This CDR3 contains 17 residues. V lost 3 bases to trimming and J lost 4 bases, with 18 bases between them. This CDR3 is CASSFVSGTSVTGELFF. In DNA form, the CDR3 reads TGTGCCAGCAGTTTCGTCTCCGGGACAAGCGTCACCGGGGAGCTGTTTTTT.

The chain couples TRBV4-1 to TRBJ2-7, with 8 bases identical to TRBD1. The CDR3 is 15 amino acids. The germline CDR1 and CDR2 sequences are MGHRA and YSYEKL. Germline trimming cut 4 bases from V and 4 bases from J; bases unmatched to any gene: 9. In nucleotides, the CDR3 is TGCGCCAGCAGCCGACCGGGACAGGCTTGGTACGAGCAGTACTTC. Its translation is CASSRPGQAWYEQYF.

DNA of the CDR3: TGCGCCAGCAGCTTGGGGTCATCAGTGGCGTCTGAAAAACTGTTTTTT. Its protein product is CASSLGSSVASEKLFF. The chain uses TRBV5-1 and TRBJ1-4; D not resolved. Germline V lookup: CDR1 SGHRS, CDR2 YFSETQ. The CDR3 is 16 amino acids. The V gene lost 0 bases and the J gene lost 7 bases, with 16 bases spanning the gap.

This clone was recorded only once. The V call is TRBV7-8, the J call TRBJ1-1; 7 bases agree with TRBD1. Germline CDR1 and CDR2: SGHVS and FQNEAQ. The CDR3 loop spans 16 amino acids. Unmatched junction bases numbered 9, after V lost 1 base and J lost 4 bases. The CDR3 DNA reads TGTGCCAGCAGCTTAGACTCCTGGGCAGGGGGCACTGAAGCTTTCTTT. As protein: CASSLDSWAGGTEAFF.

The chain employs TRBV5-5 and TRBJ1-2, with 8 nucleotides matching TRBD1. The length of the CDR3 is 13 residues. After removal of 10 bases from V and 1 base from J, the junction contained 6 bases not matched to a gene. Germline CDR1 is SGHKS and CDR2 is YYEKEE (reference sequence). CDR3: CAGGTGSNYGYTF. The CDR3 region has the DNA TGTGCCGGGGGGACAGGAAGTAACTATGGCTACACCTTC.

The chain is built from TRBV28 and TRBJ2-2; D unclear. The CDR3 has 12 residues. Germline V lookup: CDR1 MDHEN, CDR2 SYDVKM. The CDR3 DNA follows: TGTGCGACCCCAGGGAACACCGGGGAGCTGTTTTTT. Its protein product is CATPGNTGELFF.

CDR3 residues: CASSLGVGSSYEQYF. As DNA, the CDR3 is TGTGCCAGCAGCTTGGGCGTGGGAAGCTCCTACGAGCAGTACTTC. V usage is TRBV5-4 and J usage is TRBJ2-5; the D is unclear. The DNA matches TRBJ2-7 better at its end, which makes the J call doubtful. Germline CDR1 reads SGHNT; CDR2 reads YYREEE (reference sequence). The CDR3 extends over 15 amino acids.